The clone carrying this TCR beta chain came up a few times. This sample stems from a study of blood T cell repertoires in COVID-19. Germline V lookup: CDR1 MDHEN, CDR2 SYDVKM. The CDR3 is 12 residues long. V lost 6 bases and J lost 4, with 9 bases in between. Profiling relied on immunoSEQ multiplex PCR, and the TCRdb table lists in-frame clones only, not all of them. The sample includes 150,000 to 200,000 clones, more than 80% of them seen just once. The sequence derives from a woman aged 40 to 55 with COVID-19, enrolled during active disease. The rearrangement joins TRBV28 to TRBJ2-5; possibly TRBD2 for D (6 bases). The specimen was peripheral blood. Written as DNA, the CDR3 is TGTGCCAGCAGCCCACTAGCAGAGACCCAGTACTTC. The encoded protein is CASSPLAETQYF.